This T cell receptor beta chain was sequenced for a study of cytotoxic CD8 clonotypes in ibrutinib-treated CLL. Study results and limitations: Clonality correlated strongly with circulating CD8+ T cells and exceeded age-matched healthy donors at baseline. Once treatment began, public clonotypes, which were uncommon, contracted or stayed stable.

Trimming removed 2 bases from V and 10 bases from J; junction bases left unmatched: 11. The length of the CDR3 is 15 residues. The germline V gene encodes CDR1 LNHNV and CDR2 YYDKDF (reference sequence). Measured with immunoSEQ multiplex PCR; TCRdb has only the in-frame clones, and not every one. This table has about 330,000 clones, about 61% appearing once. The authors obtained approximately 2.1 micrograms of genomic DNA from cryopreserved PBMCs for TCR beta libraries. On this clone itself: What it recognizes is unknown.

Sequenced here: PBMCs, sampled after 36 months of ibrutinib treatment. The chain is built from TRBV15 and TRBJ1-5; 7 bases agree with TRBD1. The clonotype was recovered from a human donor with chronic lymphocytic leukemia. CDR3 loop: CATSRSGTGASPQHF. In DNA form, the CDR3 reads TGTGCCACCAGCAGAAGTGGAACAGGGGCTTCTCCCCAGCATTTT.